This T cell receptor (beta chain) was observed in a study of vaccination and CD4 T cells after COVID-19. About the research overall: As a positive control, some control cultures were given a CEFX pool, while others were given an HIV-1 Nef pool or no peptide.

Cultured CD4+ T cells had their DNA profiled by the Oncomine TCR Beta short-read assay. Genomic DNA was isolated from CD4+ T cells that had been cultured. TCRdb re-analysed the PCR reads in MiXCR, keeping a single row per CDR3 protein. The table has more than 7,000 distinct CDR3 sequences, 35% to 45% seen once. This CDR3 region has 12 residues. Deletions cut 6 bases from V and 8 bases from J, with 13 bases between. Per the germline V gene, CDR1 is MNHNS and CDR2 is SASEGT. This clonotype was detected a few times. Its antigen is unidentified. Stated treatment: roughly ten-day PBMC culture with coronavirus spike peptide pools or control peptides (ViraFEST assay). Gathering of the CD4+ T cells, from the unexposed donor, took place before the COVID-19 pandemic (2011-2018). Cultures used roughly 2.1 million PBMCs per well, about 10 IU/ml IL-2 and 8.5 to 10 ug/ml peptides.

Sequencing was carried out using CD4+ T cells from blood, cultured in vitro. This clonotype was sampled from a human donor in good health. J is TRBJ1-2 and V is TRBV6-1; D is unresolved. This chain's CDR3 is CASSPLLGGYTF. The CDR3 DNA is TGTGCCAGCAGCCCCCTCCTGGGCGGCTACACCTTC.